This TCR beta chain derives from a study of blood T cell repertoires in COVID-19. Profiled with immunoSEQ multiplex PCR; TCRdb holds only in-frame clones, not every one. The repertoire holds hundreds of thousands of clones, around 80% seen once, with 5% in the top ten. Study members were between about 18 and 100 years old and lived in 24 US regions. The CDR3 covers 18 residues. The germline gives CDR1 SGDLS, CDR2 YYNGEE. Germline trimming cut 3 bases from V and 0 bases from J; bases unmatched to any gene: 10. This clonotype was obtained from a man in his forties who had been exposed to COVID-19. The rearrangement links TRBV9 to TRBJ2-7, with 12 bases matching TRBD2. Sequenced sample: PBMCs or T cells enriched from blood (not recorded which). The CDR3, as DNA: TGTGCCAGCAGCGACGATTGGGAGACTAGCGGGAGCTCCTACGAGCAGTACTTC. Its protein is CASSDDWETSGSSYEQYF.